The entry below gives a single TCR beta chain sequence along with its context. Its antigen is undetermined. These data belong to a study of T cells in Graves' hyperthyroidism and ophthalmopathy. The study's findings and limits: Ophthalmopathy was separated from stable hyperthyroidism by a 13 V-J model.

Template material for amplifying TCR beta CDR3 regions consisted of RNA transcripts. During a first-round RT-PCR of the TCR CDR3, the HTBI primer set was used. TCRdb redid the calling of the multiplex PCR reads with MiXCR, one entry per CDR3 protein. The table has around 760,000 distinct CDR3 sequences, roughly 32% seen once; the top ten hold 30% to 40%. For Graves' hyperthyroidism to be stable, ophthalmopathy could not progress within 18 months. With a duration under 2 months, the hyperthyroidism was newly diagnosed in patients aged 18 to 65. A patient was excluded if there was uncontrolled infection, other autoimmune disease, pregnancy or lactation. CDR1 SNHLY and CDR2 FYNNEI come from the germline V gene. Unmatched junction bases numbered 8, after V lost 7 bases and J lost 4 bases. This CDR3 is built from 16 residues.

The sequencing sample was made of blood. The receptor was isolated from a woman aged 40 to 50 with Graves' hyperthyroidism. The chain couples TRBV2 to TRBJ2-2, with 11 positions matching TRBD2. The DNA for the CDR3 is TGTGCCAGCACCATAGCGGGAGGGCTGTCCACCGGGGAGCTGTTTTTT. Translated: CASTIAGGLSTGELFF.